Reported below is one T cell receptor (beta chain). This clonotype was seen more than once but under ten times. Its cognate antigen has yet to be identified. No base-level quality is on record; no much larger clone is a single base apart. The donors were roughly 40 Caucasian individuals from Russia, aged 6 to 90 years, who were systemically healthy. Each donor gave roughly 9.5 milliliters of peripheral blood, collected into EDTA-treated Vacutainer tubes. PBMCs were isolated by Ficoll-Paque density-gradient centrifugation, with at least 6.5 million obtained per sample. Trizol reagent was used to extract total RNA from the PBMCs, yielding at least 5.5 micrograms per sample. Naive CD45RAhigh/CD27high T cell percentages were measured by flow cytometry on a PBMC aliquot from every donor. The data are from a study of blood T cells in healthy people across ages (dated by TCRdb to between 2014 and 2017). With respect to the entire study: In model experiments, template switching captured about one uniquely barcoded TCR beta cDNA molecule for every two T cells. Using deep sequencing normalized with unique cDNA molecular identifiers, the study measured how TCR beta repertoire diversity changes with age. Four age groups were formed from the donors: young (average about 16 years), middle-aged (approximately 42), aged (under 70) and long-lived (roughly 81). The study analyzed two additional independent replicas of 1 million unique cDNA reads from the same blood draw for two donors, one aged 18 to 29 and one aged 80 or older. Overall results and qualifications from the work: Observed TCR beta diversity correlated strongly with the percentage of naive T cells measured by flow cytometry. Estimates of total diversity based on one million sequenced T cells were considered lower bounds and underestimates. As age increased, observed TCR beta diversity per million T cells dropped in a roughly linear way, and a significant reduction was already evident by age around 41. The long-lived group showed more naive CD4+ T cells, fewer expanded clones and increased TCR diversity than the aged group, suggesting age selection. Because profiling used bulk unsorted PBMCs, naive and antigen-experienced compartments could not be compared conclusively. Donor CMV infection status was unknown, potentially confounding age-related changes in expanded clonotypes.

Receptor amplification or capture employed 5' RACE. Data came from an Illumina HiSeq 2500. A second PCR of roughly 7 to 11 cycles was run with a J-beta primer mix and a sample-barcoded 5' primer. A template-switch 5' adaptor carrying 12 random nucleotides introduced a unique molecular identifier onto each TCR beta cDNA molecule. Each sample yielded at least 2.5 million CDR3-containing paired-end reads. First-strand cDNA synthesis was performed from all RNA using the Mint cDNA synthesis kit, with priming by a TRBC-specific oligonucleotide. After uracil-DNA glycosylase treatment, a first 18-cycle PCR used universal primers M1SS and BC2_uni_R on all cDNA. Per the source publication's procedure: Normalization of each sample was performed by random selection of 1 million high-quality reads, each carrying a distinct molecular identifier. Reads with shared molecular identifiers were discarded instead of being binned into consensus sequences. MiTCR, set to a Q25 quality threshold and the strictest error-elimination algorithm, was used for CDR3 identification, clonotype clustering and error correction. A nonparametric unseen species model with Euler transformation was used to estimate lower-bound total TCR beta diversity. TCRdb applied fastp at Q25 and MiXCR to the public reads, then kept only in-frame beta chains. Every entry covers one CDR3 protein and lists the most common genes and DNA from its rows. TCRdb, not the original authors, processed these V and J calls. The sample table contains hundreds of thousands of distinct CDR3 sequences; only one count was recorded for approximately 25% of them. The ten largest clones represent 8% to 10% of the sample.

The sample was also linked to a second study, of T cells of mothers and their children. As the second publication notes: Nine systemically healthy Caucasian individuals, comprising three mothers and their six children, were included as donors. cDNA synthesis used all of the extracted RNA, with roughly 1.6 ug of RNA in each 15 ul reaction. Sample barcodes and 2-4 random nucleotides were added via the M1S primer in the second PCR. More than 9 million TCR beta CDR3 reads were obtained from each mother, and roughly 3.1 million reads were obtained from each child. Thymic selection similarly shapes TCR recombination output in related and unrelated pairs, with minor effect from inherited differences. Related mother-child pairs always showed normalized repertoire overlap that was slightly higher than in unrelated mother-child pairs, though the difference was never significant. No persistent microchimeric T cell clones were detected, at a sensitivity of approximately 90 clones per million clonotypes. Deep NGS was used in the study to compare the TCR beta repertoires of mothers and children and to look for features that separate related mother-child pairs from unrelated individuals. On average, the children were approximately 11 +/- 4 years old, while the mothers were about 37 +/- 4 years old. After adapter ligation with NEBNext reagents, the libraries were sequenced on Illumina HiSeq 2000 with 100+100 nt paired-end reads. To prevent cross-contamination, the mother and child libraries were prepared a month apart and were sequenced in separate runs. For each donor, between about 500,000 and 2,200,000 distinct TCR beta clonotypes were identified. Naive TCR beta clonotypes were estimated from low-frequency clonotypes matched to each donor's FACS-determined naive share, without sorting.

The sequencing input was blood. This TCR was recovered from a boy aged 5-17 years in good health.

The CDR3 has the sequence CASSETSGANEQFF. The nucleotide sequence is given as TGTGCCAGCAGTGAAACTAGCGGGGCTAATGAGCAGTTCTTC. The chain is encoded by TRBV6-4 joined to TRBJ2-1; 10 of the junction bases match TRBD2. Germline trimming amounts to 3 bases on V and 7 bases on J, with 3 as the count of junction bases outside the gene matches. For CDR1 and CDR2, the germline V gene lists MRHNA and SNTAGT. Including cysteine and phenylalanine, the CDR3 has 14 amino acids. The retained sequence is limited to the CDR3, 42 bases, with the frame set at the first base.